One and the same sample provided the 26 T cell receptor beta chains below, sequenced in a study of blood T cell repertoires in COVID-19 (dated by TCRdb to the early 2020s). Libraries were made using the immunoSEQ multiplex PCR assay. The table comes from immuneACCESS by way of TCRdb, which keeps in-frame sequences with V and J called. Part of the clones is missing from these tables; in studies checked, under half for an unresolved V gene and the rest for unknown reasons. This sample has around 97,000 clones in its table, and 75% to 90% of those were observed once. Approximately 12% of the sample rests with the top ten. Sequenced material: peripheral blood. Receptors were obtained from a human donor in a cohort sampled during active COVID-19.

This sequence joins TRBV28 and TRBJ2-7, with TRBD2 as a possible D gene (7 bases). The CDR3 is 15 residues long. CDR1 is MDHEN and CDR2 is SYDVKM in the germline V gene. Trimming pared 2 bases from V and 2 bases from J, leaving 13 bases between. CDR3: CASSLLSGGPYEQYF. The CDR3 DNA follows: TGTGCCAGCAGTTTACTCTCCGGGGGGCCCTACGAGCAGTACTTC.

V and J are TRBV19 and TRBJ2-7, with 8 bases matching TRBD2. Germline V lookup: CDR1 LNHDA, CDR2 SQIVND (reference sequence). The CDR3 runs 15 residues. With 6 bases clipped from V and 4 bases from J, the junction kept 11 bases outside the gene matches. The CDR3 loop is CASSVSGLATYEQYF. As DNA, the CDR3 is TGTGCCAGTAGCGTATCTGGACTAGCCACTTACGAGCAGTACTTC.

This clone has only a few counts. The chain has TRBV10-3 and TRBJ2-1; 11 bases agree with TRBD2. CDR3 length: 14 amino acids. The germline gives CDR1 ENHRY, CDR2 SYGVKD. Germline trimming cut 8 bases from V and 9 bases from J; bases unmatched to any gene: 9. CDR3 amino acids: CAIGASGGIGEQFF. The DNA for the CDR3 is TGTGCCATCGGGGCTAGCGGGGGGATCGGTGAGCAGTTCTTC.

This chain links TRBV19 with TRBJ2-3, with TRBD2 identical over 7 bases. From germline, CDR1 is LNHDA and CDR2 SQIVND (reference sequence). CDR3 length equals 16 residues. V lost 6 bases to trimming and J lost 0 bases; unmatched junction nucleotides: 9. The CDR3, as DNA: TGTGCCAGTAGCCGGCTGACTAGCACTAGCACAGATACGCAGTATTTT. Translation gives CASSRLTSTSTDTQYF.

The J gene is TRBJ1-4, the V gene TRBV28, with D maybe TRBD1 (6 bases). V gave up 8 bases and J gave up 7 bases, with 17 bases separating them. Per germline, CDR1 MDHEN and CDR2 SYDVKM. This CDR3 comprises 14 residues. CDR3 in amino acids: CASGMTGGTEKLFF. CDR3 DNA: TGTGCCAGCGGGATGACAGGTGGGACTGAAAAACTGTTTTTT.

V and J are TRBV7-8 and TRBJ2-3; 11 bases fit TRBD2. The germline CDR1 and CDR2 sequences are SGHVS and FQNEAQ. V shed 6 bases, J shed 4 bases, and the junction held 6 bases outside the gene matches. The CDR3 runs to 15 residues. The CDR3 sequence is CASRTLAGVADTQYF. CDR3 sequence (DNA): TGTGCCAGCAGGACACTAGCGGGGGTGGCAGATACGCAGTATTTT. Variable domain in full (rest from reference TRBV7-8 and TRBJ2-3): GAGVSQSPRYKVAKRGQDVALRCDPISGHVSLFWYQQALGQGPEFLTYFQNEAQLDKSGLPSDRFFAERPEGSVSTLKIQRTQQEDSAVYLCASRTLAGVADTQYFGPGTRLTVL.

CDR3 loop: CASSRRGAPTGELFF. The CDR3 bases are TGTGCCAGCAGTCGGCGGGGGGCCCCCACCGGGGAGCTGTTTTTT. V usage is TRBV2 and J usage is TRBJ2-2; TRBD2 aligns across 8 bases. Unmatched junction bases numbered 6, after V lost 5 bases and J lost 4 bases. The germline V gene has CDR1 SNHLY and CDR2 FYNNEI. This CDR3 has 15 residues.

The chain carries TRBV28 and TRBJ1-5; tentatively, D is TRBD1 (5 bases). The CDR3 spans 16 residues. CDR1 is MDHEN and CDR2 is SYDVKM in the germline V gene. Trimming stripped 6 bases from V and 3 bases from J, with 18 bases between. CDR3: CASRPGRGPPNQPQHF. The CDR3, as DNA: TGTGCCAGCAGACCGGGGAGGGGACCCCCCAATCAGCCCCAGCATTTT.

The chain links TRBV4-2 to TRBJ1-1, with 9 bases aligning to TRBD1. CDR1 LGHNA and CDR2 YNFKEQ come from the germline V gene. V gave up 4 bases and J gave up 5 bases; unmatched junction bases: 8. The CDR3 is 15 amino acids. In nucleotides, the CDR3 is TGTGCCAGCAGCCCGGGACAGGGAAAAATTACTGAAGCTTTCTTT. Its translation: CASSPGQGKITEAFF.

J is TRBJ2-1 and V is TRBV10-3; TRBD2 matches 8 bases. Germline lookup yields CDR1 ENHRY and CDR2 SYGVKD. The CDR3 loop spans 15 amino acids. V gave up 3 bases and J gave up 4 bases; unmatched junction bases: 5. The CDR3 DNA is TGTGCCATCAGTGACAGCGGGGGCCCTTACAATGAGCAGTTCTTC. Amino acids: CAISDSGGPYNEQFF.

This chain connects TRBV4-2 to TRBJ2-3; 8 positions match TRBD2. Germline V gene sequence: CDR1 LGHNA, CDR2 YNFKEQ. V lost 1 base and J lost 4; bases outside the gene matches: 7. The CDR3 totals 16 residues. As DNA, the CDR3 is TGTGCCAGCAGCCAAGCGTCGGGGGGGAGCTCAGATACGCAGTATTTT. Translated, it gives CASSQASGGSSDTQYF.

V and J are TRBV5-4 and TRBJ1-6; a weak D match, TRBD1 (5 bases). The length of the CDR3 is 17 residues. From germline, CDR1 is SGHNT and CDR2 YYREEE (reference sequence). V was trimmed by 5 bases and J by 4 bases, leaving 19 bases between them. The chain's CDR3 is CASRADRDLPYNSPLHF. In DNA, the CDR3 is TGTGCCAGCAGAGCAGACAGAGACCTACCGTATAATTCACCCCTCCACTTT.

The genes are TRBV7-8 and TRBJ2-1; TRBD2 aligns across 9 bases. The V gene's germline CDR1 is SGHVS and CDR2 FQNEAQ. Trimming took 1 base from V and 6 from J; bases not matched to a gene: 4. The CDR3 is 15 amino acids. The CDR3 DNA sequence: TGTGCCAGCAGCTTAGGGGCGGGGGGGATCAATGAGCAGTTCTTC. Translating it yields CASSLGAGGINEQFF. The full variable domain, completed using reference TRBV7-8 and TRBJ2-1, is GAGVSQSPRYKVAKRGQDVALRCDPISGHVSLFWYQQALGQGPEFLTYFQNEAQLDKSGLPSDRFFAERPEGSVSTLKIQRTQQEDSAVYLCASSLGAGGINEQFFGPGTRLTVL.

The chain is built from TRBV7-8 and TRBJ2-7; D ambiguous. CDR3 length equals 15 residues. Trimming pared 5 bases from V and 0 bases from J, leaving 14 bases between. Germline CDR1 is SGHVS and CDR2 is FQNEAQ. CDR3 region: CASSPPLANSYEQYF. In DNA, the CDR3 is TGTGCCAGCAGCCCCCCTTTAGCCAACTCCTACGAGCAGTACTTC.

The chain carries TRBV5-1 and TRBJ2-2, with 11 bases identical to TRBD1. V lost 2 bases to trimming and J lost 4 bases; unmatched junction nucleotides: 4. CDR3 length: 16 amino acids. Germline V lookup: CDR1 SGHRS, CDR2 YFSETQ. In DNA form, the CDR3 reads TGCGCCAGCAGCTTTGGACAGGGGGCAAGCACCGGGGAGCTGTTTTTT. This sequence encodes CASSFGQGASTGELFF.

This clone was observed a single time. The gene calls are TRBV24-1 and TRBJ1-3; the D gene is possibly TRBD1 (6 bases). This CDR3 comprises 18 residues. The V end lost 3 bases, the J end lost 0 bases, and 17 bases lay between the germline ends. Germline V gene lookup returns CDR1 KGHDR and CDR2 SFDVKD. The CDR3 region has the DNA TGTGCCACCAGTGATCGGTCAGGGGCGCCAAGCTCTGGAAACACCATATATTTT. This codes for CATSDRSGAPSSGNTIYF.

The CDR3 DNA reads TGCGCCAGCAGCTTGGCCCCTTTGGACAGGGTTGGGTCTGGAAACACCATATATTTT. Its protein product is CASSLAPLDRVGSGNTIYF. The V and J genes are TRBV5-1 and TRBJ1-3; TRBD1 matches at 8 bases. Looked up from germline, CDR1 is SGHRS and CDR2 is YFSETQ. CDR3 length: 19 amino acids. V was pared by 0 bases and J by 1 base, with 12 bases of the junction left unmatched.

The rearrangement links TRBV5-1 to TRBJ2-3, with 13 bases that match TRBD2. Germline V CDR1 and CDR2: SGHRS, YFSETQ. With V trimmed by 0 bases and J by 0 bases, 7 bases remained unmatched. The CDR3 contains 19 residues. The CDR3 protein is CASSLEGLAGHSSTDTQYF. The CDR3 DNA reads as TGCGCCAGCAGCTTGGAGGGACTAGCGGGGCATTCTAGCACAGATACGCAGTATTTT. Complete variable domain (other parts from reference TRBV5-1 and TRBJ2-3): KAGVTQTPRYLIKTRGQQVTLSCSPISGHRSVSWYQQTPGQGLQFLFEYFSETQRNKGNFPGRFSGRQFSNSRSEMNVSTLELGDSALYLCASSLEGLAGHSSTDTQYFGPGTRLTVL.

V is TRBV9 and J is TRBJ2-7; weak D call: TRBD2 (6 bases). The CDR3 has 12 amino acids. Between the trimmed V and J ends, which lost 1 base and 6 bases, there was a span of 8 bases. Germline V lookup: CDR1 SGDLS, CDR2 YYNGEE. CDR3 sequence reads: CASSVLGGEQYF. Here the CDR3 DNA reads TGTGCCAGCAGCGTATTGGGGGGCGAGCAGTACTTC.

This chain uses TRBV2 with TRBJ1-2; 7 positions match TRBD1. CDR3 length: 14 amino acids. Germline values: CDR1 SNHLY, CDR2 FYNNEI. The V segment lost 3 bases and the J segment 6 bases; nucleotides outside the gene matches: 7. The CDR3 loop is CASSDRQGLHGYTF. CDR3 DNA sequence: TGTGCCAGCAGTGACCGACAGGGTTTACATGGCTACACCTTC.

The V call is TRBV27, the J call TRBJ2-1; weak D call: TRBD1 (7 bases). Germline lookup yields CDR1 MNHEY and CDR2 SMNVEV (reference sequence). With 6 bases removed from V and 8 bases from J, the gap between germline ends came to 26 bases. CDR3 length: 17 amino acids. CDR3 sequence (DNA): TGTGCCAGCAGCCGAGGGGCAGGGGGGCCCGGTAGGCATGAGCAGTTCTTC. The encoded protein is CASSRGAGGPGRHEQFF.

The chain joins TRBV19 to TRBJ1-6; D perhaps matches TRBD1 (6 bases). Between the trimmed V and J ends, which lost 3 bases and 9 bases, there was a span of 18 bases. CDR1 is LNHDA, CDR2 SQIVND, per germline (reference sequence). There are 16 residues in the CDR3. The CDR3 protein is CASSILPTGIGSPLHF. The CDR3 DNA reads as TGTGCCAGTAGTATCCTCCCCACAGGGATCGGTTCACCCCTCCACTTT.

The chain joins TRBV7-9 to TRBJ1-1; D is perhaps TRBD1 (6 bases). V was cut by 5 bases and J by 6 bases, with 19 bases left in between. Germline values: CDR1 SEHNR, CDR2 FQNEAQ (reference sequence). This CDR3 has 15 residues. The CDR3 coding sequence is TGTGCCAGCAGCCCACAGGGTTACGATACGGCTGAAGCTTTCTTT. It codes for CASSPQGYDTAEAFF. Full variable domain (missing parts from reference TRBV7-9 and TRBJ1-1): DTGVSQNPRHKITKRGQNVTFRCDPISEHNRLYWYRQTLGQGPEFLTYFQNEAQLEKSRLLSDRFSAERPKGSFSTLEIQRTEQGDSAMYLCASSPQGYDTAEAFFGQGTRLTVV.

The V call is TRBV6-2 or TRBV6-3, the J call TRBJ1-6; no firm D call. CDR1 and CDR2 from the germline V gene are MNHEY and SVGEGT. This CDR3 has 18 amino acids. Trimming took off 0 bases at V and 0 bases at J, with 12 bases between the two ends. The DNA for the CDR3 is TGTGCCAGCAGTTACTCTCATGCTCGGAGCTCCTATAATTCACCCCTCCACTTT. Encoded protein: CASSYSHARSSYNSPLHF.

The rearrangement joins TRBV18 to TRBJ1-2; 9 bases agree with TRBD1. With V trimmed by 4 bases and J by 4 bases, 7 bases remained unmatched. Germline lookup yields CDR1 KGHSH and CDR2 LQKENI. This CDR3 spans 15 amino acids. CDR3 protein: CASSLGTGSGYGYTF. DNA for the CDR3: TGTGCCAGCTCACTTGGGACAGGGAGTGGCTATGGCTACACCTTC.

This sequence joins TRBV7-2 and TRBJ2-1, with a weak D call TRBD2 (7 bases). There are 16 residues in the CDR3. V dropped 6 bases and J dropped 9 bases, with 24 bases sitting between them. In germline, CDR1 is SGHTA, CDR2 FQGNSA. As DNA, the CDR3 is TGTGCCAGCAGGACGATTTGGGGGGGGGCATTAGGTGAGCAGTTCTTC. Translating it yields CASRTIWGGALGEQFF.